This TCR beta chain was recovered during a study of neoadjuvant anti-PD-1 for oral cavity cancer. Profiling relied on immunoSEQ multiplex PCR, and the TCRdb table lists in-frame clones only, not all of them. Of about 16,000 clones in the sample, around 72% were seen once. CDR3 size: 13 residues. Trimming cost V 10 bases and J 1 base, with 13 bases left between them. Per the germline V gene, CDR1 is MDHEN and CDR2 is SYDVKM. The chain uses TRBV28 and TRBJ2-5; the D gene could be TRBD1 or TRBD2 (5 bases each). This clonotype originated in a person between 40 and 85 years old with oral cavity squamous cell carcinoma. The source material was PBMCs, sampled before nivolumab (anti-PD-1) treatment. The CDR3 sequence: CATKGDGQETQYF. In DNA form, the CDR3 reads TGTGCCACAAAAGGGGACGGCCAAGAGACCCAGTACTTC.